Each of the 14 T cell receptor beta chains below was sequenced from the same sample in a study of T cells after yellow fever vaccination. One entry per CDR3 protein results from TCRdb running MiXCR on the 5' RACE reads. The sample has 300,000 or so distinct CDR3 sequences; 10% to 15% are singletons. The sample in question was CD4+ T cells sorted from PBMCs, obtained 45 days after the yellow fever booster vaccination. These receptors were taken from a man aged 25 to 45 who received the YFV17D yellow fever vaccine.

This clonotype was counted a few times. The chain carries TRBV23-1 and TRBJ2-3; 8 bases are a match to TRBD2. TRBV23-1 is given ORF status, its function remaining uncertain. CDR3 length: 14 amino acids. Trimming removed 7 bases from V and 0 bases from J; junction bases left unmatched: 3. The CDR3 loop reads CASIAGKSTDTQYF. CDR3 sequence (DNA): TGCGCCAGCATAGCGGGGAAAAGCACAGATACGCAGTATTTT.

The rearrangement links TRBV6-2 or TRBV6-3 to TRBJ2-7, with unresolved D. Germline-derived CDR1 and CDR2 are MNHEY and SVGEGT. V lost 8 bases and J 8 bases, leaving 7 bases between the germline ends. The CDR3 runs to 9 residues. CDR3 in amino acids: CASGTKQYF. Here the CDR3 DNA reads TGTGCCAGCGGCACCAAGCAGTACTTC.

This clonotype was found a few times. J is TRBJ2-3 and V is TRBV6-5, with D possibly being TRBD2 (5 bases). The CDR3 runs to 12 residues. Between the trimmed V and J ends, which lost 6 bases and 6 bases, there was a span of 10 bases. CDR1 MNHEY and CDR2 SVGAGI come from the germline V gene. CDR3 in DNA: TGTGCCAGCAGGGCCGGCGGGGATACGCAGTATTTT. Its translation is CASRAGGDTQYF.

The chain combines TRBV4-2 with TRBJ2-3, with 11 bases that match TRBD2. CDR3 size: 15 residues. Trimming removed 1 base from V and 5 bases from J; junction bases left unmatched: 2. CDR1 is LGHNA and CDR2 is YNFKEQ in the germline V gene. The DNA for the CDR3 is TGTGCCAGCAGCCAAGGACTAGCGGGAAAAGATACGCAGTATTTT. Translating it yields CASSQGLAGKDTQYF.

V usage is TRBV20-1 and J usage is TRBJ2-1, with D uncertain. Trimming stripped 6 bases from V and 8 bases from J, with 20 bases between. The length of the CDR3 is 14 residues. The germline gives CDR1 DFQATT, CDR2 SNEGSKA (reference sequence). In DNA, the CDR3 is TGCAGTGCCGGATCCGACGGATCCCGTGATGAGCAGTTCTTC. Translating it yields CSAGSDGSRDEQFF.

The V and J genes are TRBV6-5 and TRBJ2-2; possible D gene TRBD2, 6 bases. V was clipped by 2 bases and J by 7 bases, with 20 bases between them. From germline, CDR1 is MNHEY and CDR2 SVGAGI. The CDR3 is 17 amino acids. The DNA for the CDR3 is TGTGCCAGCAGTTACGGGTACGGGAGCAATCGGCACGGGGAGCTGTTTTTT. The encoded protein is CASSYGYGSNRHGELFF.

There are a few counts of this clonotype. The chain employs TRBV7-2 and TRBJ2-1, with a possible D match to TRBD1 (6 bases). The CDR3 spans 13 residues. Trimming left V 2 bases short and J 6 bases short, with 8 bases between. Germline V gives CDR1 SGHTA, CDR2 FQGNSA. The CDR3 DNA follows: TGTGCCAGCAGCTTAAGGGGGAGCAATGAGCAGTTCTTC. Its translation is CASSLRGSNEQFF.

This clonotype turned up a few times. The rearrangement links TRBV28 to TRBJ2-2; D unresolved. Deletions cut 5 bases from V and 7 bases from J, with 11 bases between. This CDR3 contains 13 residues. Germline V CDR1 and CDR2: MDHEN, SYDVKM. For the CDR3, the DNA is TGTGCCAGCAGTCCACAGTCGCGCGGGGAGCTGTTTTTT. As protein: CASSPQSRGELFF. Looking up the rest from reference TRBV28 and TRBJ2-2 gives the full variable domain: DVKVTQSSRYLVKRTGEKVFLECVQDMDHENMFWYRQDPGLGLRLIYFSYDVKMKEKGDIPEGYSVSREKKERFSLILESASTNQTSMYLCASSPQSRGELFFGEGSRLTVL.

The chain carries TRBV20-1 and TRBJ2-7; unclear D gene. V lost 3 bases and J 3 bases, leaving 9 bases between the germline ends. The germline V gene encodes CDR1 DFQATT and CDR2 SNEGSKA (reference sequence). CDR3 length: 12 amino acids. CDR3 DNA sequence: TGCAGTGCTAGTGCCACGGGCTACGAGCAGTACTTC. It translates to CSASATGYEQYF.

This clonotype occurred a few times. DNA for the CDR3: TGCAGTGCTAGAGATCCCAGCCGAGATGGTGATACGCAGTATTTT. Encoded protein: CSARDPSRDGDTQYF. The chain is built from TRBV20-1 and TRBJ2-3, with no clear D. The length of the CDR3 is 15 residues. Per the germline V gene, CDR1 is DFQATT and CDR2 is SNEGSKA (reference sequence). V was trimmed by 0 bases and J by 6 bases, leaving 16 bases between them.

There are a few counts of this clonotype. The chain has TRBV7-9 and TRBJ2-1, with D possibly being TRBD1 (6 bases). This CDR3 is built from 15 residues. The V and J ends lost 2 bases and 9 bases respectively, with 17 bases between them. Germline values: CDR1 SEHNR, CDR2 FQNEAQ (reference sequence). The CDR3 bases are TGTGCCAGCAGCTTACCTCTAGGGGGTTACGGTGAGCAGTTCTTC. It codes for CASSLPLGGYGEQFF.

This clonotype was recorded at least ten times. The chain recombines TRBV29-1 with TRBJ2-7; D unresolved. Trimming cost V 1 base and J 5 bases, with 9 bases left between them. Germline V gene data show CDR1 as SQVTM and CDR2 as ANQGSEA. The CDR3 loop spans 12 amino acids. In DNA, the CDR3 is TGCAGCGTTGAAGCCCAACCAAACGAGCAGTACTTC. Protein: CSVEAQPNEQYF.

V gene TRBV5-1 combines with J gene TRBJ2-2; D is perhaps TRBD2 (5 bases). Between the trimmed V and J ends, which lost 2 bases and 6 bases, there was a span of 14 bases. The CDR3 contains 15 residues. Germline CDR1 reads SGHRS; CDR2 reads YFSETQ. In DNA, the CDR3 is TGCGCCAGCAGCTTAACCGGGGAGACGGCCGGGGAGCTGTTTTTT. Protein product: CASSLTGETAGELFF.

V is TRBV19 and J is TRBJ2-4; a weak D match, TRBD2 (5 bases). The CDR3 spans 14 residues. Germline V CDR1 and CDR2: LNHDA, SQIVND (reference sequence). V was clipped by 11 bases and J by 7 bases, with 21 bases between them. Here the CDR3 reads CADRPRGGANIQYF. CDR3 nucleotides: TGTGCCGATCGCCCCCGAGGAGGCGCGAACATTCAGTACTTC.